The 8 T cell receptor beta chains listed next were all sequenced from one sample in a study of blood T cell repertoires in COVID-19. This table comes from immunoSEQ multiplex PCR, and its TCRdb copy is limited to in-frame clones, with some not included. The table records 60,000 or so clones, about 83% of them present only once. Sequencing was carried out using peripheral blood. The origin of the receptors is a human donor in a cohort sampled during active COVID-19.

V gene TRBV5-8 combines with J gene TRBJ2-5, with TRBD2 matching over 9 bases. V was pared by 0 bases and J by 4 bases, with 10 bases of the junction left unmatched. The CDR3 contains 17 residues. Germline loops: CDR1 SGHTS, CDR2 YDEGEE. The CDR3 is CASSLGLAGTQAETQYF. The CDR3 DNA reads TGTGCCAGCAGCTTGGGCCTAGCGGGAACCCAAGCAGAGACCCAGTACTTC. Looking up the rest from reference TRBV5-8 and TRBJ2-5 gives the full variable domain: EAGVTQSPTHLIKTRGQQATLRCSPISGHTSVYWYQQALGLGLQFLLWYDEGEERNRGNFPPRFSGRQFPNYSSELNVNALELEDSALYLCASSLGLAGTQAETQYFGPGTRLLVL.

The rearrangement uses TRBV19 and TRBJ1-6; D remains ambiguous. CDR1 LNHDA and CDR2 SQIVND come from the germline V gene (reference sequence). The CDR3 has 14 residues. V was pared by 6 bases and J by 6 bases, with 12 bases between. As DNA, the CDR3 is TGTGCCAGTAGCCCCGGGGTAGGTAATTCACCCCTCCACTTT. As protein: CASSPGVGNSPLHF. Combining the CDR3 with reference TRBV19 and TRBJ1-6 gives the whole variable domain DGGITQSPKYLFRKEGQNVTLSCEQNLNHDAMYWYRQDPGQGLRLIYYSQIVNDFQKGDIAEGYSVSREKKESFPLTVTSAQKNPTAFYLCASSPGVGNSPLHFGNGTRLTVT.

This clone was detected once. J is TRBJ1-4 and V is TRBV6-5, with D tentatively TRBD1 (6 bases). V lost 6 bases and J lost 8, with 13 bases in between. The CDR3 totals 13 residues. CDR1 is MNHEY and CDR2 is SVGAGI in the germline V gene. This CDR3 reads CASRNRVGEKLFF. Written as DNA, the CDR3 is TGTGCCAGCAGAAACAGGGTGGGGGAAAAACTGTTTTTT.

This chain uses TRBV28 with TRBJ1-1; D gene uncertain. Germline loops: CDR1 MDHEN, CDR2 SYDVKM. Trimming pared 7 bases from V and 4 bases from J, leaving 13 bases between. The length of the CDR3 is 13 residues. CDR3 sequence (DNA): TGTGCCAGCATCCCCGGCGGGCGCACTGAAGCTTTCTTT. Translating it yields CASIPGGRTEAFF. Looking up the rest from reference TRBV28 and TRBJ1-1 gives the full variable domain: DVKVTQSSRYLVKRTGEKVFLECVQDMDHENMFWYRQDPGLGLRLIYFSYDVKMKEKGDIPEGYSVSREKKERFSLILESASTNQTSMYLCASIPGGRTEAFFGQGTRLTVV.

The V and J genes are TRBV2 and TRBJ1-2; the D gene is possibly TRBD1 (6 bases). Germline CDR1 SNHLY, CDR2 FYNNEI. The CDR3 sequence is 13 residues long. Deletions cut 4 bases from V and 8 bases from J, with 14 bases between. Here the CDR3 DNA reads TGTGCCAGCAGTGGTCGGACAGCCTTAGGCTACACCTTC. Translating it yields CASSGRTALGYTF.

This chain links TRBV5-1 with TRBJ2-5; D uncertain. This CDR3 region has 14 residues. The V end was cut by 1 base, the J end by 3 bases, with 10 bases between. From germline, CDR1 is SGHRS and CDR2 YFSETQ. The CDR3 sequence is CASSLTKQKETQYF. For the CDR3, the DNA is TGCGCCAGCAGCTTGACCAAACAAAAAGAGACCCAGTACTTC.

The V call is TRBV28, the J call TRBJ1-2, with TRBD1 matching 8 bases. The V segment lost 1 base and the J segment 2 bases; nucleotides outside the gene matches: 3. The germline V gene encodes CDR1 MDHEN and CDR2 SYDVKM. The CDR3 has 15 amino acids. The CDR3 coding sequence is TGTGCCAGCAGTTTATATACAGGGGGGAACTATGGCTACACCTTC. It is translated as CASSLYTGGNYGYTF.

The chain carries TRBV7-8 and TRBJ2-7, with D perhaps TRBD2 (6 bases). Trimming removed 3 bases at V and 3 bases at J, with 9 bases between. This CDR3 region has 13 residues. Germline values: CDR1 SGHVS, CDR2 FQNEAQ. CDR3 amino acids: CASSFGTFYEQYF. In DNA form, the CDR3 reads TGTGCCAGCAGCTTTGGGACTTTCTACGAGCAGTACTTC.